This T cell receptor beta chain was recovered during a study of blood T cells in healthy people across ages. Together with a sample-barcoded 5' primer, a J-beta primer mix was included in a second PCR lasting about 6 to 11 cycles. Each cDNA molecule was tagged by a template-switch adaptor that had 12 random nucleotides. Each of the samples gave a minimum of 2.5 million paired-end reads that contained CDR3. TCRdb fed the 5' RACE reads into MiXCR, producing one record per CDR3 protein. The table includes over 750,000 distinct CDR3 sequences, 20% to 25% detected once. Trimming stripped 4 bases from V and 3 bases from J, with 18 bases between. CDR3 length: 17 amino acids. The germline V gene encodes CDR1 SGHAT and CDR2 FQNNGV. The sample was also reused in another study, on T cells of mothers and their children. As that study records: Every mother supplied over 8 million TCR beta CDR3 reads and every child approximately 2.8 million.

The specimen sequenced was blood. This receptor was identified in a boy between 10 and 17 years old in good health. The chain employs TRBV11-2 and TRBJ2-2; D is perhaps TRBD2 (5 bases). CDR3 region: CASSSLLGSEDTGELFF. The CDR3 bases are TGTGCCAGCAGCTCCCTCCTGGGTTCGGAGGACACCGGGGAGCTGTTTTTT. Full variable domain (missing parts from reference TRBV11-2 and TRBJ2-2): EAGVAQSPRYKIIEKRQSVAFWCNPISGHATLYWYQQILGQGPKLLIQFQNNGVVDDSQLPKDRFSAERLKGVDSTLKIQPAKLEDSAVYLCASSSLLGSEDTGELFFGEGSRLTVL.